Following are 7 T cell receptor beta chains from one sample sequenced in a study of T cell repertoires in cytomegalovirus infection. TCRdb re-derived calls from the reads in MiXCR, one entry per CDR3 protein. The data contain some 940,000 distinct CDR3 sequences, around 29% of them singletons. For these receptors, no antigen is known. The specimen comprised cultured CD8+ T cells from PBMCs, sampled from culture after CMV antigen stimulation. All receptors derive from a human donor in good health (CMV status not recorded). Some clones in this sample may be carry-over from other donors' samples.

This chain links TRBV6-4 with TRBJ2-1; 8 bases line up with TRBD1. Per the germline V gene, CDR1 is MRHNA and CDR2 is SNTAGT. Trimming at V came to 0 bases and at J to 4 bases, leaving 8 bases not matched to a gene. The CDR3 runs 17 residues. The CDR3 is CASSDSNQGAGYNEQFF. CDR3 bases: TGTGCCAGCAGTGACTCCAACCAGGGGGCGGGGTACAATGAGCAGTTCTTC.

This clonotype was picked up a small number of times. The chain links TRBV5-1 to TRBJ2-1; weak D call: TRBD2 (5 bases). CDR3 length: 13 amino acids. V was trimmed by 4 bases and J by 7 bases, leaving 12 bases between them. CDR1 SGHRS and CDR2 YFSETQ come from the germline V gene. This CDR3 is CASSGSTRNEQFF. The CDR3 DNA follows: TGCGCCAGCAGCGGGAGCACGCGAAATGAGCAGTTCTTC.

The chain uses TRBV6-1 and TRBJ2-5; 9 positions match TRBD2. CDR3 length equals 14 residues. The germline CDR1 and CDR2 sequences are MNHNS and SASEGT. The junction had 12 bases not matched to a gene; V was cut back by 11 bases and J by 5 bases. CDR3 DNA: TGTGCCCAAACCGACAGGGCGGGAGGGGAGACCCAGTACTTC. Translation gives CAQTDRAGGETQYF.

This chain joins TRBV19 and TRBJ2-4, with 9 bases fitting TRBD1. CDR3 length: 15 amino acids. Germline V gene lookup returns CDR1 LNHDA and CDR2 SQIVND (reference sequence). J gave up 5 bases and V 3 bases, and 5 bases lay outside the gene matches. The CDR3 loop reads CASSIGTGIENIQYF. The CDR3 DNA reads TGTGCCAGTAGTATTGGGACAGGGATCGAAAACATTCAGTACTTC.

This clonotype was seen more than once but under ten times. The chain has TRBV9 and TRBJ2-1; D is perhaps TRBD1 or TRBD2 (6 bases each). CDR3 length: 16 amino acids. Per germline, CDR1 SGDLS and CDR2 YYNGEE. Deletions cut 0 bases from V and 4 bases from J, with 14 bases between. This chain's CDR3 is CASSVDDGGAYNEQFF. CDR3 coding DNA: TGTGCCAGCAGCGTAGACGACGGGGGCGCATACAATGAGCAGTTCTTC.

Many counts were recorded for this clonotype. The J gene is TRBJ2-7, the V gene TRBV27, with a weak D call TRBD1 (5 bases). Germline CDR1 is MNHEY and CDR2 is SMNVEV (reference sequence). This CDR3 contains 13 residues. The V end was cut by 6 bases, the J end by 2 bases, with 11 bases between. The CDR3 reads CASSFGAAYEQYF. The DNA for the CDR3 is TGTGCCAGCAGCTTTGGGGCCGCCTACGAGCAGTACTTC.

The chain is built from TRBV15 and TRBJ2-6, with 7 bases that match TRBD2. CDR1 is LNHNV, CDR2 YYDKDF, per germline (reference sequence). CDR3 length: 20 amino acids. V gave up 0 bases and J gave up 2 bases; unmatched junction bases: 13. The CDR3 here is CATSRDYPPAGATGANVLTF. The CDR3, as DNA: TGTGCCACCAGCAGAGATTACCCCCCCGCGGGAGCCACTGGGGCCAACGTCCTGACTTTC.